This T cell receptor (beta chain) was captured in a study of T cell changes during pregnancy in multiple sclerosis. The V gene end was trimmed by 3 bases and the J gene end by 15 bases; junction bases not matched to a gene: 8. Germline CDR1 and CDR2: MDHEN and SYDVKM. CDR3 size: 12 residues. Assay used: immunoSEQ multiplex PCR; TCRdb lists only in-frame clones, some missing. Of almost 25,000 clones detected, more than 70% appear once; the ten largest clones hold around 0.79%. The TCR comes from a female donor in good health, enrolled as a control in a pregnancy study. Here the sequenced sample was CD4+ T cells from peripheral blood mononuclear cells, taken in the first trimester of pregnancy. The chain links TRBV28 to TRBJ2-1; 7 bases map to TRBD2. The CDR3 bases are TGTGCCAGCAGTTTGGCGGGGAGGGTGGCGTTCTTC. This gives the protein CASSLAGRVAFF.